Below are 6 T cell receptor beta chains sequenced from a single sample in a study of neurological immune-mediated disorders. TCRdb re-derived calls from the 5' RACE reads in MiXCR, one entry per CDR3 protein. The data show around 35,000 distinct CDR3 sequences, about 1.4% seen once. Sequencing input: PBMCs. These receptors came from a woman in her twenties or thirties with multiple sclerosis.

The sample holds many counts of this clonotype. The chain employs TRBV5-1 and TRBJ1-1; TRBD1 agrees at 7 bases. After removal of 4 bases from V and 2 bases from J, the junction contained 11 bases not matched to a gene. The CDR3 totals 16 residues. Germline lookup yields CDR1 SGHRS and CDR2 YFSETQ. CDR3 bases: TGCGCCAGCAGCCACTCCCCGGGACAGCTTAACACTGAAGCTTTCTTT. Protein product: CASSHSPGQLNTEAFF.

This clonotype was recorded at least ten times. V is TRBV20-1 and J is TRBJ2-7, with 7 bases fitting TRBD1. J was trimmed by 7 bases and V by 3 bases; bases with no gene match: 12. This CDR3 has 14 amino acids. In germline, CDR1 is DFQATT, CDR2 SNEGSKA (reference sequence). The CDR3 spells CSARAETGLREQYF. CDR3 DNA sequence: TGCAGTGCTAGGGCCGAGACAGGGCTCCGGGAGCAGTACTTC.

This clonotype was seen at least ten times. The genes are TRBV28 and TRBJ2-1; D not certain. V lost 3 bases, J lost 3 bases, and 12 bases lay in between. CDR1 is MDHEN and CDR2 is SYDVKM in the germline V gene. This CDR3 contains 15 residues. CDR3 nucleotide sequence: TGTGCCAGCAGTTTGAGGATCTTGGGCTACAATGAGCAGTTCTTC. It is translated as CASSLRILGYNEQFF.

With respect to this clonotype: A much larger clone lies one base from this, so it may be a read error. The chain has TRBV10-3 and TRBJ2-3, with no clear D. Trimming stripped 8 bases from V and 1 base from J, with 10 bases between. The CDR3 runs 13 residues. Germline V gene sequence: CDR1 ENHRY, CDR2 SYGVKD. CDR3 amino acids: CAIGVYGTDTQYF. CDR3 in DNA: TGTGCCATCGGGGTATATGGCACAGATACGCAGTATTTT.

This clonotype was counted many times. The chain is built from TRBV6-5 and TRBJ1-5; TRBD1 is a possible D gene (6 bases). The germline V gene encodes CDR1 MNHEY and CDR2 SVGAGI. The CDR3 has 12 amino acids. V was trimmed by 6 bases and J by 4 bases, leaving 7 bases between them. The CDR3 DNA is TGTGCCAGCAGCACAGGGAATCAGCCCCAGCATTTT. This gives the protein CASSTGNQPQHF.

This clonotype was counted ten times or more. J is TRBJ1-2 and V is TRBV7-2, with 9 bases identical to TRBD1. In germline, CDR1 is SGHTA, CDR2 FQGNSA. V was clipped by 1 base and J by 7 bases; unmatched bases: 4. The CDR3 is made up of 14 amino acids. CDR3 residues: CASSLGADRGGYTF. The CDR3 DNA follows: TGTGCCAGCAGCTTAGGGGCGGACAGGGGTGGCTACACCTTC.